This is a list of T cell receptor beta chains from one sample in a study of graft-versus-host responses after intestinal transplantation. Some clones are missing from TCRdb's copy, which holds only in-frame ones; the method was immunoSEQ multiplex PCR. This sample carries about 100,000 clones, 80% to 95% of them seen once, and the ten largest clones take around 16%. This specimen was PBMCs, taken just under 460 days after intestinal transplant. The receptors derive from a human patient who received an intestinal transplant, so some T cells may come from the graft donor. CDR3s include the opening cysteine and the closing phenylalanine or tryptophan. The order of the fields is V gene, D gene, CDR3 length, J gene, clone size, CDR3 protein, CDR3 DNA. A D gene is named only where the DNA matches it firmly. Clone size is shown for a subset of rows, as once, few, many or a class of expanded clone.

>TRBV10-3|NA|13|TRBJ1-1|NA
CAVTVAGGTEAFF
TGTGCCGTGACTGTGGCGGGGGGCACTGAAGCTTTCTTT
>TRBV2|TRBD1|14|TRBJ1-2|NA
CASSGDRNSRGYTF
TGTGCCAGCAGTGGGGACAGGAATAGTCGTGGCTACACCTTC
>TRBV6-5|TRBD1|15|TRBJ1-1|once
CASSYRGQVRTEAFF
TGTGCCAGCAGTTACCGGGGACAGGTGAGAACTGAAGCTTTCTTT
>TRBV20-1|NA|11|TRBJ1-1|NA
CSAIENTEAFF
TGCAGTGCCATCGAGAACACTGAAGCTTTCTTT
>TRBV7-9|NA|13|TRBJ2-1|NA
CASTFYSYNEQFF
TGTGCCAGCACCTTTTACTCCTACAATGAGCAGTTCTTC
>TRBV15|NA|14|TRBJ2-1|NA
CATSGRRGNNEQFF
TGTGCCACCAGCGGTCGCCGAGGGAACAATGAGCAGTTCTTC
>TRBV6-5|NA|14|TRBJ2-5|NA
CASSLRAGRETQYF
TGTGCCAGCAGCCTACGGGCAGGACGGGAGACCCAGTACTTC
>TRBV29-1|NA|13|TRBJ1-1|NA
CSVVSVSGTEAFF
TGCAGCGTTGTATCCGTTTCGGGGACTGAAGCTTTCTTT
>TRBV25-1|TRBD1|17|TRBJ1-1|NA
CASSEWQGAFENEEAFF
TGTGCCAGCAGTGAATGGCAGGGGGCCTTCGAGAACGAGGAAGCTTTCTTT
>TRBV5-6|NA|12|TRBJ1-6|NA
CASSLDNSPLHF
TGTGCCAGCAGCTTGGATAATTCACCCCTCCACTTT
>TRBV6-4|TRBD2|18|TRBJ2-2|NA
CASSGPLGKRGDTGELFF
TGTGCCAGCAGTGGGCCCCTGGGAAAGCGGGGGGACACCGGGGAGCTGTTTTTT
>TRBV5-8|NA|14|TRBJ1-1|NA
CASRPRTGNTEAFF
TGTGCCAGCAGGCCTCGGACGGGGAACACTGAAGCTTTCTTT
>TRBV4-1|NA|15|TRBJ1-2|once
CASSQDWAETYGYTF
TGCGCCAGCAGCCAAGATTGGGCAGAGACCTATGGCTACACCTTC
>TRBV7-2|NA|12|TRBJ1-1|few
CASSRSNTEAFF
TGTGCCAGCAGCCGATCGAACACTGAAGCTTTCTTT
>TRBV11-2|TRBD1|16|TRBJ1-1|NA
CASTPPTGGMNTEAFF
TGTGCCAGCACCCCCCCGACAGGGGGGATGAACACTGAAGCTTTCTTT
>TRBV20-1|NA|11|TRBJ1-3|NA
CSASQENTIYF
TGCAGTGCGAGCCAAGAAAACACCATATATTTT
>TRBV10-2|TRBD1|18|TRBJ1-1|once
CASSESTGTGIKNTEAFF
TGCGCCAGCAGTGAGTCGACGGGGACAGGGATAAAAAACACTGAAGCTTTCTTT
>TRBV6-1|NA|14|TRBJ1-5|NA
CASSEARGNQPQHF
TGTGCCAGCAGTGAAGCCCGGGGCAATCAGCCCCAGCATTTT
>TRBV6-1|NA|14|TRBJ1-5|NA
CASSEGGSNQPQHF
TGTGCCAGCAGTGAGGGGGGGAGCAATCAGCCCCAGCATTTT
>TRBV6-1|NA|17|TRBJ2-3|NA
CASSEVGGRLISDTQYF
TGTGCCAGCAGTGAGGTGGGGGGGCGTCTTATTTCAGATACGCAGTATTTT